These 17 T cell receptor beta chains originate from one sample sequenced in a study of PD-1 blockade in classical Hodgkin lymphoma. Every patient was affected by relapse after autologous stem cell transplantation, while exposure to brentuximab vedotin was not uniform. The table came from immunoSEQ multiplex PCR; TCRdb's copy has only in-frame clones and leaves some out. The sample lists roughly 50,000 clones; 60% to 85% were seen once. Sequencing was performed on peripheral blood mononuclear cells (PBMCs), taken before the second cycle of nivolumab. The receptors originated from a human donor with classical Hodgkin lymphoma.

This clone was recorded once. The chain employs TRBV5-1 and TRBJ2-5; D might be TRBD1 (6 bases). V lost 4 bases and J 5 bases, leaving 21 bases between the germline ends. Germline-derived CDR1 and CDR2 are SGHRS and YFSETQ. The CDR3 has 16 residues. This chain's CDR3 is CASSPAGTSGVETQYF. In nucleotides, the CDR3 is TGCGCCAGCAGCCCGGCCGGGACGTCAGGGGTGGAGACCCAGTACTTC.

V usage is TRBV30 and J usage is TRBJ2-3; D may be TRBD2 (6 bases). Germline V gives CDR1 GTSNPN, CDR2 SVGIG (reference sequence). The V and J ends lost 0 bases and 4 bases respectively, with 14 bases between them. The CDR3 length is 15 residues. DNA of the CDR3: TGTGCCTGGAGTGTATCAGCGGGCGCCGCAGATACGCAGTATTTT. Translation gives CAWSVSAGAADTQYF.

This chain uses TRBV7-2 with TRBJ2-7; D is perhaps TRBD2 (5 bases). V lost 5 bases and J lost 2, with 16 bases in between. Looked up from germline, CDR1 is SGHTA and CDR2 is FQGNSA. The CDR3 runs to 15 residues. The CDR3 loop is CASSPRQRATYEQYF. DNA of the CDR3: TGTGCCAGCAGCCCCCGTCAGAGGGCCACCTACGAGCAGTACTTC.

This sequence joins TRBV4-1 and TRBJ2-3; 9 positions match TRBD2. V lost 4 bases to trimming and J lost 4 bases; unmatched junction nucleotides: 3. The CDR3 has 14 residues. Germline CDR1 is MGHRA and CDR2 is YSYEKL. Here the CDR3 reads CASSLLAGSDTQYF. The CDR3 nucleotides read TGCGCCAGCAGCCTACTAGCGGGCTCAGATACGCAGTATTTT.

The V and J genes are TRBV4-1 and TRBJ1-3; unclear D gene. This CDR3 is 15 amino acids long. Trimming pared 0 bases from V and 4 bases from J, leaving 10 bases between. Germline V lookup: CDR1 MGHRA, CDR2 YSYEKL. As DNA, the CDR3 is TGCGCCAGCAGCCAAGATCGAGGATTCGGAAACACCATATATTTT. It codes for CASSQDRGFGNTIYF.

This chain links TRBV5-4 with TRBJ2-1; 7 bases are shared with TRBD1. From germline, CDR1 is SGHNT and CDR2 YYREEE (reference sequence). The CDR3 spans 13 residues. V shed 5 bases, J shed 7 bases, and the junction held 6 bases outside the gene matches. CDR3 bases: TGTGCCAGCAGAGCCGACAGGGCTAATGAGCAGTTCTTC. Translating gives CASRADRANEQFF.

The CDR3: CASSPWSYGYTF. The CDR3 DNA reads as TGTGCCAGCAGCCCCTGGTCCTATGGCTACACCTTC. The chain employs TRBV11-1 and TRBJ1-2; D is ambiguous. The CDR3 totals 12 residues. The V and J ends lost 5 bases and 4 bases respectively, with 8 bases between them. Per germline, CDR1 SGHAT and CDR2 FQDESV (reference sequence). Based on the CDR3 plus reference TRBV11-1 and TRBJ1-2, the full variable domain is EAEVAQSPRYKITEKSQAVAFWCDPISGHATLYWYRQILGQGPELLVQFQDESVVDDSQLPKDRFSAERLKGVDSTLKIQPAELGDSAMYLCASSPWSYGYTFGSGTRLTVV.

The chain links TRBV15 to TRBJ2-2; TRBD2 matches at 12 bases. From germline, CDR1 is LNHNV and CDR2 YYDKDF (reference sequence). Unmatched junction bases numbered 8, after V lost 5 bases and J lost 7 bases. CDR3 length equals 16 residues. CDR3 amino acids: CATSGASGRENGELFF. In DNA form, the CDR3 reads TGTGCCACCAGCGGAGCTAGCGGGAGGGAGAACGGGGAGCTGTTTTTT.

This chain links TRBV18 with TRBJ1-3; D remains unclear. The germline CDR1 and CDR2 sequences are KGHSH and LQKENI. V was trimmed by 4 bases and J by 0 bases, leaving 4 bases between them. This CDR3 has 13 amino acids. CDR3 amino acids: CASSQRSGNTIYF. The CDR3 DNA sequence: TGTGCCAGCTCACAACGCTCTGGAAACACCATATATTTT.

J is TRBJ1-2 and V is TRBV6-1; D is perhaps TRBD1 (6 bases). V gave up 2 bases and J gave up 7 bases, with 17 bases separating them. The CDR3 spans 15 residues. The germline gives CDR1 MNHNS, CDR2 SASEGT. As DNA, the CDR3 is TGTGCCAGCAGTGAACTAGTTCCGGGGGCGGGTGGCTACACCTTC. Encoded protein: CASSELVPGAGGYTF.

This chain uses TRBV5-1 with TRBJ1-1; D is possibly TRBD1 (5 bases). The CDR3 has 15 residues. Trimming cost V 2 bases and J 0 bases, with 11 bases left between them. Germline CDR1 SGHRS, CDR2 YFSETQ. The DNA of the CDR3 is TGCGCCAGCAGCTTTATGGCGGACATGAACACTGAAGCTTTCTTT. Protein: CASSFMADMNTEAFF. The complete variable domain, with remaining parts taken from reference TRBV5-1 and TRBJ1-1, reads KAGVTQTPRYLIKTRGQQVTLSCSPISGHRSVSWYQQTPGQGLQFLFEYFSETQRNKGNFPGRFSGRQFSNSRSEMNVSTLELGDSALYLCASSFMADMNTEAFFGQGTRLTVV.

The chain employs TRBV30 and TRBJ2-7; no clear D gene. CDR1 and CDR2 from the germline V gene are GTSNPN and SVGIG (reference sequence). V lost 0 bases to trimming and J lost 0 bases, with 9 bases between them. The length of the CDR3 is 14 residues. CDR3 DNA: TGTGCCTGGAGTGTAACCATGGCCTCCTACGAGCAGTACTTC. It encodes CAWSVTMASYEQYF.

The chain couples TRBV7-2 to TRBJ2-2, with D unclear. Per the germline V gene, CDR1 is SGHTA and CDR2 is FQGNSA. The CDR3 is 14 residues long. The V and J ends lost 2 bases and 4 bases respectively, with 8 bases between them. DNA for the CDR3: TGTGCCAGCAGCTTAAGAGACGGCACCGGGGAGCTGTTTTTT. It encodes CASSLRDGTGELFF.

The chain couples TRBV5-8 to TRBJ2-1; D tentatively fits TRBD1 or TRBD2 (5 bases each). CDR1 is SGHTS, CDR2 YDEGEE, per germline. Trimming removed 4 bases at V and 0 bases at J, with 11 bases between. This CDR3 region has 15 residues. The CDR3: CASSPFGGSYNEQFF. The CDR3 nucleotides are TGTGCCAGCAGCCCGTTTGGGGGCTCCTACAATGAGCAGTTCTTC.

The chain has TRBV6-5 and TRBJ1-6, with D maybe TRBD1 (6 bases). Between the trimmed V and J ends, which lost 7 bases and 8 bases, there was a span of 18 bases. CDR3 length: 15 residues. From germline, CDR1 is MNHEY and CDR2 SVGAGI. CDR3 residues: CASKQIGGLDSPLHF. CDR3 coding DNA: TGTGCCAGCAAGCAGATCGGGGGGCTGGATTCACCCCTCCACTTT.

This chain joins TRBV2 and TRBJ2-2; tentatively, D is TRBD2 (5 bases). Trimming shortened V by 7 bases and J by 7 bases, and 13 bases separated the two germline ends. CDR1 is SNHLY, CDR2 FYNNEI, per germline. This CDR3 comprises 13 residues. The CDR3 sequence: CASTSRAYGELFF. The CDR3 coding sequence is TGTGCCAGCACTAGCCGGGCCTACGGGGAGCTGTTTTTT.

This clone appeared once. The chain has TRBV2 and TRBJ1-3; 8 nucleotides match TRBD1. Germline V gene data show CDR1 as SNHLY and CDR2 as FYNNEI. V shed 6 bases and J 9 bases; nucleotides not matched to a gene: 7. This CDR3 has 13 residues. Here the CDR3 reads CASRGTGGSTIYF. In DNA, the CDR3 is TGTGCCAGCAGGGGGACAGGAGGTTCCACCATATATTTT. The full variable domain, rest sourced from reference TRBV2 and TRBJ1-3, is EPEVTQTPSHQVTQMGQEVILRCVPISNHLYFYWYRQILGQKVEFLVSFYNNEISEKSEIFDDQFSVERPDGSNFTLKIRSTKLEDSAMYFCASRGTGGSTIYFGEGSWLTVV.